These T cell receptor beta chains were read from a single sample in a study of T cells after yellow fever vaccination. TCRdb re-analysed the 5' RACE reads in MiXCR, keeping a single row per CDR3 protein. The repertoire includes about 96,000 distinct CDR3 sequences, about 8.8% of them detected once, and 16% sits in the top ten. Source: CD8+ T cells not binding an NS4B(214-222) dextramer, sorted from PBMCs, taken around 15 days after the first yellow fever vaccination. These receptors were obtained from a young man who received the YFV17D yellow fever vaccine. Each CDR3 is given with its conserved first and last residue. D genes are given only for firm matches. Size values are once, few and many counts, or a class for expanded clones, and some rows have none.

v_gene: TRBV6-5
j_gene: TRBJ2-3
d_gene: .
abundance: few
CDR3nt: TGTGCCAGCAGTTATCCTAGCCCGGGCACAGATACGCAGTATTTT
CDR3aa: CASSYPSPGTDTQYF

v_gene: TRBV9
j_gene: TRBJ2-2
d_gene: .
abundance: .
CDR3nt: TGTGCCAGCAGCCTGTACACCGGGGAGCTGTTTTTT
CDR3aa: CASSLYTGELFF

v_gene: TRBV5-1
j_gene: TRBJ1-2
d_gene: .
abundance: many
CDR3nt: TGCGCCAGCAGCTTGGCCCAGGTAGGGCCCAACTATGGCTACACCTTC
CDR3aa: CASSLAQVGPNYGYTF

v_gene: TRBV29-1
j_gene: TRBJ2-1
d_gene: .
abundance: many
CDR3nt: TGCAGCGTTAAGGACAGTAGCTCCTACAATGAGCAGTTCTTC
CDR3aa: CSVKDSSSYNEQFF

v_gene: TRBV5-8
j_gene: TRBJ1-1
d_gene: TRBD1
abundance: few
CDR3nt: TGTGCCAGCAGCGACCGGGACAGGGGGCCTAGGAACACTGAAGCTTTCTTT
CDR3aa: CASSDRDRGPRNTEAFF

v_gene: TRBV6-1
j_gene: TRBJ2-1
d_gene: TRBD1
abundance: .
CDR3nt: TGTGCTACCCCGGGACAGATTTACAACAATGAGCAGTTCTTC
CDR3aa: CATPGQIYNNEQFF

v_gene: TRBV28
j_gene: TRBJ1-2
d_gene: .
abundance: .
CDR3nt: TGTGCCAGCAGCTCGACAGACCTCTATGGCTACACCTTC
CDR3aa: CASSSTDLYGYTF

v_gene: TRBV6-5
j_gene: TRBJ2-7
d_gene: .
abundance: few
CDR3nt: TGTGCCAGCAGATATACTACAGGGTCACGCTACGAGCAGTACTTC
CDR3aa: CASRYTTGSRYEQYF

v_gene: TRBV30
j_gene: TRBJ2-7
d_gene: .
abundance: few
CDR3nt: TGTGCCTGGAGGTGGGGGACCTACGAGCAGTACTTC
CDR3aa: CAWRWGTYEQYF

v_gene: TRBV7-9
j_gene: TRBJ2-7
d_gene: .
abundance: many
CDR3nt: TGTGCCAGCAGCTTAGTGGGTGGTGGGGCCTACGAGCAGTACTTC
CDR3aa: CASSLVGGGAYEQYF

v_gene: TRBV2
j_gene: TRBJ1-4
d_gene: .
abundance: .
CDR3nt: TGTGCCAGCAGCCCCGGAGGGAGGGGCGAAAAACTGTTTTTT
CDR3aa: CASSPGGRGEKLFF

v_gene: TRBV12-3/TRBV12-4
j_gene: TRBJ1-5
d_gene: TRBD1
abundance: few
CDR3nt: TGTGCCAGCAGTAAACGAGACAGGGATAGCAATCAGCCCCAGCATTTT
CDR3aa: CASSKRDRDSNQPQHF

v_gene: TRBV20-1
j_gene: TRBJ2-3
d_gene: TRBD1
abundance: .
CDR3nt: TGCAGTGTTAGAGATCCCGGGACAGGAGTGAGGCCAGATACGCAGTATTTT
CDR3aa: CSVRDPGTGVRPDTQYF

v_gene: TRBV6-5
j_gene: TRBJ1-2
d_gene: .
abundance: .
CDR3nt: TGTGCCAGCAGTCCCCGGGAGACCGCTACAGCTAACTATGGCTACACCTTC
CDR3aa: CASSPRETATANYGYTF

v_gene: TRBV7-4
j_gene: TRBJ2-1
d_gene: .
abundance: .
CDR3nt: TGTGCCAGCAGCTTAGTGGCGGGGGCCCGCTCCTACAATGAGCAGTTCTTC
CDR3aa: CASSLVAGARSYNEQFF

v_gene: TRBV4-3
j_gene: TRBJ2-1
d_gene: .
abundance: many
CDR3nt: TGCGCCAGCAGCCAAGGAACCGTATGGGGCGGTGAGCAGTTCTTC
CDR3aa: CASSQGTVWGGEQFF

v_gene: TRBV6-5
j_gene: TRBJ1-2
d_gene: .
abundance: few
CDR3nt: TGTGCCAGCAGTTACTCGATCGGGGGTAGCTATGGCTACACCTTC
CDR3aa: CASSYSIGGSYGYTF

v_gene: TRBV7-6
j_gene: TRBJ2-5
d_gene: .
abundance: few
CDR3nt: TGTGCCAGCAGCTTAGTTGGTAGCTGGGAGACCCAGTACTTC
CDR3aa: CASSLVGSWETQYF

v_gene: TRBV7-9
j_gene: TRBJ2-1
d_gene: TRBD1
abundance: few
CDR3nt: TGTGCCAGCAGCTTAGGGGGACAGGGAGTAGATGAGCAGTTCTTC
CDR3aa: CASSLGGQGVDEQFF

v_gene: TRBV12-3/TRBV12-4
j_gene: TRBJ1-2
d_gene: .
abundance: few
CDR3nt: TGTGCCAGCAGCTTAACTCTATTTTATGGCTACACCTTC
CDR3aa: CASSLTLFYGYTF

v_gene: TRBV11-2
j_gene: TRBJ2-7
d_gene: TRBD1
abundance: .
CDR3nt: TGTGCCAGCAGGGGGACAGGGTACTACGAGCAGTACTTC
CDR3aa: CASRGTGYYEQYF

v_gene: TRBV20-1
j_gene: TRBJ2-2
d_gene: TRBD1
abundance: .
CDR3nt: TGCAGTGCTAGAGAGTGGACAGGGTCCACCGGGGAGCTGTTTTTT
CDR3aa: CSAREWTGSTGELFF

v_gene: TRBV4-1
j_gene: TRBJ2-2
d_gene: TRBD2
abundance: many
CDR3nt: TGCGCCAGCAGCCCACTAGCGTCGAACACCGGGGAGCTGTTTTTT
CDR3aa: CASSPLASNTGELFF

v_gene: TRBV15
j_gene: TRBJ2-7
d_gene: TRBD1
abundance: many
CDR3nt: TGTGCCACCAGCAGAGATCTAGGGACAGCGTACGAGCAGTACTTC
CDR3aa: CATSRDLGTAYEQYF

v_gene: TRBV20-1
j_gene: TRBJ2-5
d_gene: TRBD2
abundance: .
CDR3nt: TGCAGTGCTGAGACCGGGACTAGCGGGGGAGAGACCCAGTACTTC
CDR3aa: CSAETGTSGGETQYF

v_gene: TRBV12-3/TRBV12-4
j_gene: TRBJ1-1
d_gene: TRBD1
abundance: few
CDR3nt: TGTGCCAGTTTACAGGGGGCAAACGCTGAAGCTTTCTTT
CDR3aa: CASLQGANAEAFF

v_gene: TRBV7-2
j_gene: TRBJ2-1
d_gene: .
abundance: .
CDR3nt: TGTGCCAGCAGCCCCGGTGTAATCCCCTACAATGAGCAGTTCTTC
CDR3aa: CASSPGVIPYNEQFF

v_gene: TRBV4-1
j_gene: TRBJ2-5
d_gene: .
abundance: few
CDR3nt: TGCGCCAGCAGCCAAGTTTACAGCCAAGAGACCCAGTACTTC
CDR3aa: CASSQVYSQETQYF

v_gene: TRBV21-1
j_gene: TRBJ1-1
d_gene: .
abundance: .
CDR3nt: TGTGCCAGCAGCAACAAGGTCGGTGAAGCTTTCTTT
CDR3aa: CASSNKVGEAFF

v_gene: TRBV4-3
j_gene: TRBJ1-6
d_gene: .
abundance: .
CDR3nt: TGCGCCAGCAGCCAAGATTCAGTTTACTATAATTCACCCCTCCACTTT
CDR3aa: CASSQDSVYYNSPLHF